This T cell receptor beta chain was identified during a study of monozygotic twins with inflammatory bowel disease. Study-level points and caveats: Repertoire similarity did not differ between concordant and discordant twins, possibly owing to limited power.

Turning to this clonotype: Antigen: not known.

CDR3 size: 16 residues. CDR1 SEHNR and CDR2 FQNEAQ come from the germline V gene (reference sequence). Making each TCR library took 3,500 to 4,500 ng of total RNA. TCRdb reworked the 5' RACE reads into one entry per CDR3 protein, no DNA. This repertoire includes some 170,000 distinct CDR3 sequences. The sample taken for sequencing was blood. The TCR sequence derives from a human donor with ulcerative colitis or Crohn's disease, or a healthy co-twin of an affected twin (not recorded which). V usage is TRBV7-9 and J usage is TRBJ2-3; TCRdb's assignment of TRBD1 cannot be checked, as there is no DNA. The CDR3 here is CASSSRGGFDTDTQYF.